These T cell receptor beta chains were read from a single sample in a study of identical twins. MiXCR, run by TCRdb on the 5' RACE reads, gives a single entry per CDR3 protein. The table records some 630,000 distinct CDR3 sequences, 7.1% of them present only once. These data also formed part of another study, on yellow fever vaccine responses in identical twins.

Material: PBMCs. These TCRs come from a woman aged 18-29 years in good health. The CDR3 runs from the conserved cysteine through the conserved F or W. The order of the fields is V gene, CDR3 protein.

TRBV11-2 | CASSLPRDPDTQYF
TRBV6-1 | CASSDQAGSTDTQYF
TRBV4-2 | CASSQGFRNEQFF
TRBV11-2 | CASSYRDYNEQFF
TRBV27 | CASRWMDRPYNEQFF
TRBV6-5 | CASRHGGYEQYF
TRBV18 | CASSPPSGSEQYF
TRBV10-3 | CAISDSGDSSSTDTQYF
TRBV7-8 | CASSLRIQGAQTLGEKLFF
TRBV24-1 | CATSAPGTGGNEQFF
TRBV7-8 | CASSLIQSRETQYF
TRBV24-1 | CATSDPQRISGELFF
TRBV20-1 | CSAQGGLAGYEQYF
TRBV24-1 | CATSDTPQRGPTFYNEQFF
TRBV7-2 | CASSFAGVSNYGYTF